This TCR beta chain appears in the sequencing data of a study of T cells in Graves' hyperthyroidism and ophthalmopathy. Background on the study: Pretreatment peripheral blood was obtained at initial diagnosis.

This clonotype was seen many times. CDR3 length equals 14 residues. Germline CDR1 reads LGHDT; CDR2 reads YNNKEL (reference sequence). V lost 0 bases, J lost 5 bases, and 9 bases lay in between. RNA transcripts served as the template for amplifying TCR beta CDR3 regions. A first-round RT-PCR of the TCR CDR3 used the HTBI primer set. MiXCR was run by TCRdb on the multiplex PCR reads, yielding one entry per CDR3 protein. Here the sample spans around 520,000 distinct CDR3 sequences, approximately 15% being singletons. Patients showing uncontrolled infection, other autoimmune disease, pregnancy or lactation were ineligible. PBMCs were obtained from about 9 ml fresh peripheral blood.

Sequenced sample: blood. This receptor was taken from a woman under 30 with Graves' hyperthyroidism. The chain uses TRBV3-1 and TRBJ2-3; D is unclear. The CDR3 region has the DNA TGTGCCAGCAGCCAAGAGCGACTTCGAGATACGCAGTATTTT. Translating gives CASSQERLRDTQYF.